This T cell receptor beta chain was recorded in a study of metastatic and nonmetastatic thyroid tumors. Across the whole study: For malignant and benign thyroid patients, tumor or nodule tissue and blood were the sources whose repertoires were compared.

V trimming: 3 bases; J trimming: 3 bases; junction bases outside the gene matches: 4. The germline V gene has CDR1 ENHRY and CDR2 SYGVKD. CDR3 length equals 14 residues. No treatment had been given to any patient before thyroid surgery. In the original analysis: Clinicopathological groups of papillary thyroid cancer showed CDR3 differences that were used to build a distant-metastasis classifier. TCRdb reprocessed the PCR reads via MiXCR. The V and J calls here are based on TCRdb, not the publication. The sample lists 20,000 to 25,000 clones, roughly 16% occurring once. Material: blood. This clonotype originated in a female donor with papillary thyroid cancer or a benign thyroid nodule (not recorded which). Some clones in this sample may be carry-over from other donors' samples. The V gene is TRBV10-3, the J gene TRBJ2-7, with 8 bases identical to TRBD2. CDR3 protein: CAISDRGGLYEQYF. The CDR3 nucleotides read TGTGCCATCAGTGACCGGGGGGGCCTCTACGAGCAGTACTTC.